The 26 T cell receptor beta chains below all came from one sample that was sequenced in a study of T cell clones after liver transplantation. Generated by immunoSEQ multiplex PCR, the TCRdb table keeps only in-frame clones and is missing some. The sample records around 51,000 clones, approximately 87% being singletons. Sample: CD8+ T cells from blood, taken 12 months after liver transplant. The origin of the receptors is a human patient who received a liver transplant. T cells may partly derive from the graft donor.

The chain combines TRBV6-5 with TRBJ2-7, with 7 bases fitting TRBD2. The V gene's germline CDR1 is MNHEY and CDR2 SVGAGI. This CDR3 is built from 13 residues. The V segment lost 4 bases and the J segment 5 bases; nucleotides outside the gene matches: 5. CDR3 coding DNA: TGTGCCAGCAGTTGGGGGGGATCCAACGAGCAGTACTTC. Translating it yields CASSWGGSNEQYF.

J is TRBJ2-1 and V is TRBV19; D might be TRBD1 (6 bases). V was trimmed by 3 bases and J by 8 bases, leaving 17 bases between them. The CDR3 is 15 residues long. From germline, CDR1 is LNHDA and CDR2 SQIVND (reference sequence). The CDR3 region has the DNA TGTGCCAGTAGTATCTTTACAGGGAGACGGGATGAGCAGTTCTTC. This translates into CASSIFTGRRDEQFF.

This chain connects TRBV11-2 to TRBJ1-1, with D maybe TRBD1 (6 bases). The CDR3 consists of 12 residues. Germline assignment: CDR1 SGHAT and CDR2 FQNNGV. The V end lost 5 bases, the J end lost 7 bases, and 11 bases lay between the germline ends. The CDR3 loop is CASSPGAIEAFF. The CDR3 nucleotides read TGTGCCAGCAGCCCAGGGGCCATTGAAGCTTTCTTT. The variable domain in full, completed from reference TRBV11-2 and TRBJ1-1, reads EAGVAQSPRYKIIEKRQSVAFWCNPISGHATLYWYQQILGQGPKLLIQFQNNGVVDDSQLPKDRFSAERLKGVDSTLKIQPAKLEDSAVYLCASSPGAIEAFFGQGTRLTVV.

This chain joins TRBV9 and TRBJ2-3; D may correspond to TRBD1 or TRBD2 (6 bases each). V was clipped by 3 bases and J by 4 bases, with 15 bases between them. Per germline, CDR1 SGDLS and CDR2 YYNGEE. The CDR3 is 15 amino acids. The CDR3 DNA reads as TGTGCCAGCAGCGCCCGGGGGCGGGAAGCAGATACGCAGTATTTT. It encodes CASSARGREADTQYF.

The CDR3 DNA is TGTGCCAGTAGTATTGGAATGAACACTGAAGCTTTCTTT. Amino acids: CASSIGMNTEAFF. V is TRBV19 and J is TRBJ1-1, with D uncertain. CDR3 length equals 13 residues. The germline CDR1 and CDR2 sequences are LNHDA and SQIVND (reference sequence). Trimming cost V 3 bases and J 0 bases, with 5 bases left between them. The full variable domain, completed using reference TRBV19 and TRBJ1-1, is DGGITQSPKYLFRKEGQNVTLSCEQNLNHDAMYWYRQDPGQGLRLIYYSQIVNDFQKGDIAEGYSVSREKKESFPLTVTSAQKNPTAFYLCASSIGMNTEAFFGQGTRLTVV.

This chain links TRBV19 with TRBJ2-3; 10 bases are a match to TRBD2. CDR1 and CDR2 (germline): LNHDA, SQIVND (reference sequence). After removal of 5 bases from V and 4 bases from J, the junction contained 6 bases not matched to a gene. This CDR3 contains 15 residues. CDR3 nucleotides: TGTGCCAGTAGTGTCCTAGCGGGAGTTCCAGATACGCAGTATTTT. It codes for CASSVLAGVPDTQYF.

The V and J genes are TRBV7-9 and TRBJ1-1; D remains ambiguous. The ends were cut back, 5 bases at V and 0 bases at J, with 7 bases in the middle. There are 13 residues in the CDR3. Germline-derived CDR1 and CDR2 are SEHNR and FQNEAQ (reference sequence). In DNA form, the CDR3 reads TGTGCCAGCAGCCCCAGGATGAACACTGAAGCTTTCTTT. Residues: CASSPRMNTEAFF.

This chain uses TRBV5-8 with TRBJ1-1; no definite D call. Trimming took 0 bases from V and 10 from J, leaving 10 bases between them. Germline-derived CDR1 and CDR2 are SGHTS and YDEGEE. CDR3 length equals 12 residues. For the CDR3, the DNA is TGTGCCAGCAGCTTGGAAGGGTATAGAGCTTTCTTT. This translates into CASSLEGYRAFF.

V and J are TRBV7-9 and TRBJ2-7; D unresolved. V was trimmed by 1 base and J by 0 bases, leaving 10 bases between them. This CDR3 has 15 residues. The germline V gene encodes CDR1 SEHNR and CDR2 FQNEAQ (reference sequence). The DNA of the CDR3 is TGTGCCAGCAGCTTAGTCGACACCTTCTCCTACGAGCAGTACTTC. Its translation: CASSLVDTFSYEQYF.

The rearrangement links TRBV7-2 to TRBJ1-2; D gene ambiguous. CDR1 and CDR2 from the germline V gene are SGHTA and FQGNSA. The CDR3 sequence is 14 residues long. Trimming cost V 1 base and J 3 bases, with 9 bases left between them. The CDR3 DNA follows: TGTGCCAGCAGCTTAGGCAGTTCCCACTATGGCTACACCTTC. This sequence encodes CASSLGSSHYGYTF.

This clone was counted a single time. The chain has TRBV29-1 and TRBJ2-1; 7 nucleotides agree with TRBD1. Germline loops: CDR1 SQVTM, CDR2 ANQGSEA. This CDR3 has 14 residues. Trimming took 6 bases from V and 7 from J; bases not matched to a gene: 12. The CDR3 loop is CSVHQRQGRNEQFF. The CDR3 DNA reads as TGCAGCGTCCACCAGAGACAGGGTCGGAATGAGCAGTTCTTC.

On this clone itself: This specimen includes other DNA sequences encoding the same CDR3. The gene calls are TRBV27 and TRBJ1-1; possibly TRBD1 for D (5 bases). This CDR3 is built from 14 residues. V gave up 7 bases and J gave up 4 bases, with 16 bases separating them. Per germline, CDR1 MNHEY and CDR2 SMNVEV (reference sequence). In nucleotides, the CDR3 is TGTGCCAGCACCACCGGGACGCTGAGCACTGAAGCTTTCTTT. This translates into CASTTGTLSTEAFF.

This chain links TRBV19 with TRBJ2-7; maybe TRBD1 (6 bases). The germline CDR1 and CDR2 sequences are LNHDA and SQIVND (reference sequence). Trimming took 8 bases from V and 3 from J, leaving 14 bases between them. CDR3 length: 13 amino acids. The CDR3 region has the DNA TGTGCCAGTGCCCTGGACAGTAACTACGAGCAGTACTTC. Protein product: CASALDSNYEQYF.

The chain is built from TRBV27 and TRBJ1-2; D unresolved. Looked up from germline, CDR1 is MNHEY and CDR2 is SMNVEV (reference sequence). This CDR3 has 14 residues. Trimming cost V 1 base and J 4 bases, with 10 bases left between them. CDR3 coding DNA: TGTGCCAGCAGTTTATTTTCAGTACCCTATGGCTACACCTTC. Translated: CASSLFSVPYGYTF.

The J gene is TRBJ2-1, the V gene TRBV28; D is unclear. The CDR3 covers 15 residues. Trimming shortened V by 3 bases and J by 0 bases, and 9 bases separated the two germline ends. Germline V gives CDR1 MDHEN, CDR2 SYDVKM. The CDR3 is CASSLVVGSYNEQFF. The CDR3 region has the DNA TGTGCCAGCAGTTTGGTAGTAGGCTCCTACAATGAGCAGTTCTTC.

The J gene is TRBJ2-1, the V gene TRBV6-4; 7 bases map to TRBD2. Losses at the gene ends were 0 bases for V and 7 bases for J; bases not matched to a gene: 9. Germline assignment: CDR1 MRHNA and CDR2 SNTAGT. The CDR3 totals 16 residues. CDR3 region: CASSDSWTGGSNEQFF. The CDR3 DNA reads as TGTGCCAGCAGTGACTCATGGACGGGAGGATCGAATGAGCAGTTCTTC.

V and J are TRBV29-1 and TRBJ1-2, with TRBD1 identical over 11 bases. After removal of 6 bases from V and 3 bases from J, the junction contained 3 bases not matched to a gene. Germline V lookup: CDR1 SQVTM, CDR2 ANQGSEA. The CDR3 length is 13 residues. The CDR3 protein is CSVRDRGDYGYTF. Written as DNA, the CDR3 is TGCAGCGTCCGGGACAGGGGGGACTATGGCTACACCTTC.

The rearrangement joins TRBV7-9 to TRBJ1-2; D is ambiguous. Germline CDR1 is SEHNR and CDR2 is FQNEAQ (reference sequence). The CDR3 extends over 13 amino acids. V lost 8 bases and J lost 5, with 15 bases in between. CDR3 DNA sequence: TGTGCCAGCCACAGATTGATAAAGTATGGCTACACCTTC. This sequence encodes CASHRLIKYGYTF.

The V gene is TRBV27, the J gene TRBJ2-2; 7 nucleotides line up with TRBD1. Trimming at V came to 2 bases and at J to 0 bases, leaving 6 bases not matched to a gene. CDR3 size: 17 residues. Germline V gene lookup returns CDR1 MNHEY and CDR2 SMNVEV (reference sequence). CDR3 sequence: CASSLTQGVANTGELFF. The DNA of the CDR3 is TGTGCCAGCAGTTTAACCCAGGGGGTCGCGAACACCGGGGAGCTGTTTTTT.

The V and J genes are TRBV9 and TRBJ2-1; 9 nucleotides align to TRBD2. Per germline, CDR1 SGDLS and CDR2 YYNGEE. This CDR3 has 16 amino acids. The V gene end was trimmed by 0 bases and the J gene end by 4 bases; junction bases not matched to a gene: 5. CDR3 in amino acids: CASSVVGAGGYNEQFF. The CDR3 DNA reads as TGTGCCAGCAGCGTAGTGGGAGCGGGAGGTTACAATGAGCAGTTCTTC.

This chain joins TRBV19 and TRBJ1-1; D possibly corresponds to TRBD1 (5 bases). V was shortened by 3 bases and J by 4 bases, with 6 bases between the two germline ends. The germline CDR1 and CDR2 sequences are LNHDA and SQIVND (reference sequence). This CDR3 region has 12 residues. CDR3 loop: CASSIGATEAFF. In DNA, the CDR3 is TGTGCCAGTAGTATCGGGGCCACTGAAGCTTTCTTT. Looking up the rest from reference TRBV19 and TRBJ1-1 gives the full variable domain: DGGITQSPKYLFRKEGQNVTLSCEQNLNHDAMYWYRQDPGQGLRLIYYSQIVNDFQKGDIAEGYSVSREKKESFPLTVTSAQKNPTAFYLCASSIGATEAFFGQGTRLTVV.

This clone was counted between two and nine times. The chain has TRBV2 and TRBJ2-7, with 9 nucleotides matching TRBD2. After removal of 6 bases from V and 7 bases from J, the junction contained 7 bases not matched to a gene. The CDR3 loop spans 13 amino acids. The germline gives CDR1 SNHLY, CDR2 FYNNEI. The CDR3 here is CASRNIGLAEQYF. The CDR3 DNA reads as TGTGCCAGCAGGAACATCGGACTAGCGGAGCAGTACTTC.

The chain uses TRBV29-1 and TRBJ2-3; D might be TRBD1 (6 bases). Deletions cut 4 bases from V and 0 bases from J, with 11 bases between. The germline gives CDR1 SQVTM, CDR2 ANQGSEA. This CDR3 is built from 14 residues. The CDR3 coding sequence is TGCAGCGTTGGGGGGCGTTTTAGCACAGATACGCAGTATTTT. It translates to CSVGGRFSTDTQYF.

This chain connects TRBV18 to TRBJ2-7; D possibly matches TRBD1 or TRBD2 (5 bases each). There are 12 residues in the CDR3. Trimming took 6 bases from V and 7 from J, leaving 13 bases between them. Germline lookup yields CDR1 KGHSH and CDR2 LQKENI. CDR3 nucleotides: TGTGCCAGCTCCTGGGGGATGGGGGAGCAGTACTTC. Translation gives CASSWGMGEQYF. Together with reference TRBV18 and TRBJ2-7, the CDR3 gives the full variable domain: NAGVMQNPRHLVRRRGQEARLRCSPMKGHSHVYWYRQLPEEGLKFMVYLQKENIIDESGMPKERFSAEFPKEGPSILRIQQVVRGDSAAYFCASSWGMGEQYFGPGTRLTVT.

By frequency in the sample, this clone is medium-sized. The gene calls are TRBV27 and TRBJ2-7; the D is unclear. This CDR3 is built from 14 residues. Looked up from germline, CDR1 is MNHEY and CDR2 is SMNVEV (reference sequence). Trimming took off 3 bases at V and 5 bases at J, with 14 bases between the two ends. CDR3 loop: CASSFPGIGHEQYF. The CDR3 DNA sequence: TGTGCCAGCAGTTTTCCAGGTATCGGGCACGAGCAGTACTTC.

The chain recombines TRBV4-1 with TRBJ1-3; D gene unclear. Germline V gives CDR1 MGHRA, CDR2 YSYEKL. This CDR3 is 14 amino acids long. Between the trimmed V and J ends, which lost 10 bases and 0 bases, there was a span of 13 bases. CDR3 nucleotides: TGCGCCACCAGAGGGTTAAGCTCTGGAAACACCATATATTTT. Translating it yields CATRGLSSGNTIYF.